A selection of T cell receptor beta chains follows, all from one sample in a study of blood T cell repertoires in COVID-19. The data were produced by immunoSEQ multiplex PCR, yet TCRdb's version contains in-frame clones alone and is incomplete. The sample lists over 200,000 clones, around 82% occurring once. Material for sequencing was peripheral blood. The receptor set was obtained from a woman aged 45-59 years with acute or convalescent COVID-19. CDR3s include the opening cysteine and the closing phenylalanine or tryptophan. Each record gives: J gene, D gene, V gene, CDR3 protein, CDR3 DNA. The D gene is left open where the match is weak.

TRBJ2-1	TRBD1	TRBV3-1/TRBV3-2	CASSRGQGADEQFF	TGTGCCAGCAGCCGGGGACAGGGGGCCGATGAGCAGTTCTTC
TRBJ1-1	.	TRBV3-1/TRBV3-2	CASSRGQVEAFF	TGTGCCAGCAGCCGGGGGCAGGTCGAAGCTTTCTTT
TRBJ2-7	.	TRBV30	CAWSRDLSYEQYF	TGTGCCTGGAGCAGGGACTTGAGCTACGAGCAGTACTTC
TRBJ2-5	.	TRBV9	CASSATGSLVETQYF	TGTGCCAGCAGCGCCACGGGAAGCTTGGTGGAGACCCAGTACTTC
TRBJ2-7	TRBD2	TRBV28	CASSFGLAGGSDSSEQYF	TGTGCCAGCAGTTTTGGACTAGCGGGAGGTTCGGACTCGTCGGAGCAGTACTTC
TRBJ2-1	TRBD2	TRBV10-1	CASSESGTSGRRFF	TGCGCCAGCAGTGAGTCGGGGACTAGCGGTCGTCGGTTCTTC
TRBJ1-6	.	TRBV3-1/TRBV3-2	CASSQGFRNSSPLHF	TGTGCCAGCAGCCAAGGGTTCAGGAACTCCTCACCCCTCCACTTT
TRBJ2-7	TRBD1	TRBV27	CAIGQGYEQYF	TGTGCCATTGGACAGGGATACGAGCAGTACTTC
TRBJ2-7	.	TRBV5-1	CASSLVMRDDEQYF	TGCGCCAGCAGCCTCGTTATGCGGGACGACGAGCAGTACTTC
TRBJ1-4	.	TRBV15	CATSRDGGGGYYF	TGTGCCACCAGCAGAGATGGGGGAGGGGGTTACTATTTT
TRBJ1-3	TRBD1	TRBV6-5	CASRGTDLGGNTIYF	TGTGCCAGCAGAGGGACAGATTTGGGTGGAAACACCATATATTTT